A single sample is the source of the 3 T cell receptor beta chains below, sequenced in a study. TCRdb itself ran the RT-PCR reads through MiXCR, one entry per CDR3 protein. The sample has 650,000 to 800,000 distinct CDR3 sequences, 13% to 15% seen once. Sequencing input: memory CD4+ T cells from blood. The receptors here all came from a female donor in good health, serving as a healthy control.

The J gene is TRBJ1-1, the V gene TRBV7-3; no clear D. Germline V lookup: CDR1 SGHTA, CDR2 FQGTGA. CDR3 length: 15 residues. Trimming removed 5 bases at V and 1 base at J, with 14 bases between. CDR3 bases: TGTGCCAGCAGCCCATCACCCGGACCGAACACTGAAGCTTTCTTT. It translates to CASSPSPGPNTEAFF.

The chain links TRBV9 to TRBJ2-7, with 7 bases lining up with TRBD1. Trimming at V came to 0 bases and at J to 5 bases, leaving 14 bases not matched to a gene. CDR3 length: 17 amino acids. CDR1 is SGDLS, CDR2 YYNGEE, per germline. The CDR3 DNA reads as TGTGCCAGCAGCGTAGGGGTCCAGACAGGGAGTACCCACGAGCAGTACTTC. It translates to CASSVGVQTGSTHEQYF. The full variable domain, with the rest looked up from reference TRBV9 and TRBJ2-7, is DSGVTQTPKHLITATGQRVTLRCSPRSGDLSVYWYQQSLDQGLQFLIQYYNGEERAKGNILERFSAQQFPDLHSELNLSSLELGDSALYFCASSVGVQTGSTHEQYFGPGTRLTVT.

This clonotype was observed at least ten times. The DNA for the CDR3 is TGTGCCACCAGCTTGACAAGGATTCTAATGACCAATGAGCAGTTCTTC. Residues: CATSLTRILMTNEQFF. The chain employs TRBV15 and TRBJ2-1; D gene ambiguous. CDR1 LNHNV and CDR2 YYDKDF come from the germline V gene (reference sequence). Trimming left V 5 bases short and J 6 bases short, with 20 bases between. The CDR3 has 16 residues. The variable domain in full, with the rest retrieved from reference TRBV15 and TRBJ2-1, is DAMVIQNPRYQVTQFGKPVTLSCSQTLNHNVMYWYQQKSSQAPKLLFHYYDKDFNNEADTPDNFQSRRPNTSFCFLDIRSPGLGDTAMYLCATSLTRILMTNEQFFGPGTRLTVL.